A single sample is the source of the 4 T cell receptor beta chains below, sequenced in a study of blood T cell repertoires in COVID-19. TCRdb's copy holds only in-frame clones and misses some; the assay was immunoSEQ multiplex PCR. The sample yields tens of thousands of clones, around four fifths seen once. Sequencing was performed on peripheral blood. The source of these receptors is a man between 65 and 80 years old with acute or convalescent COVID-19.

The chain employs TRBV28 and TRBJ2-3; 10 positions agree with TRBD1. The CDR3 totals 20 residues. The V gene end was trimmed by 5 bases and the J gene end by 0 bases; junction bases not matched to a gene: 17. Per germline, CDR1 MDHEN and CDR2 SYDVKM. Written as DNA, the CDR3 is TGTGCCAGCAGTGCCCGACAGGGGGCCTCACCCACCCTAAGCACAGATACGCAGTATTTT. The encoded protein is CASSARQGASPTLSTDTQYF.

The genes are TRBV18 and TRBJ2-3; 10 positions match TRBD1. Per the germline V gene, CDR1 is KGHSH and CDR2 is LQKENI. CDR3 length: 15 residues. V lost 6 bases and J lost 3; bases outside the gene matches: 6. This chain's CDR3 is CASSPTGGTTDTQYF. In nucleotides, the CDR3 is TGTGCCAGCTCGCCGACAGGGGGCACAACAGATACGCAGTATTTT. The full variable domain, in which reference TRBV18 and TRBJ2-3 provide the parts outside the CDR3, is NAGVMQNPRHLVRRRGQEARLRCSPMKGHSHVYWYRQLPEEGLKFMVYLQKENIIDESGMPKERFSAEFPKEGPSILRIQQVVRGDSAAYFCASSPTGGTTDTQYFGPGTRLTVL.

This chain links TRBV15 with TRBJ1-1; no firm D call. The CDR3 sequence is 12 residues long. The germline CDR1 and CDR2 sequences are LNHNV and YYDKDF (reference sequence). Between the trimmed V and J ends, which lost 5 bases and 1 base, there was a span of 5 bases. This CDR3 reads CATSHSNTEAFF. DNA for the CDR3: TGTGCCACCAGCCACTCGAACACTGAAGCTTTCTTT. Complete variable domain (other parts from reference TRBV15 and TRBJ1-1): DAMVIQNPRYQVTQFGKPVTLSCSQTLNHNVMYWYQQKSSQAPKLLFHYYDKDFNNEADTPDNFQSRRPNTSFCFLDIRSPGLGDTAMYLCATSHSNTEAFFGQGTRLTVV.

The chain links TRBV2 to TRBJ2-2, with TRBD1 matching 9 bases. V lost 6 bases, J lost 6 bases, and 8 bases stayed unmatched. Germline V gives CDR1 SNHLY, CDR2 FYNNEI. The CDR3 runs 15 residues. CDR3 amino acids: CASRVTGGIAGELFF. CDR3 nucleotides: TGTGCCAGCAGGGTGACAGGGGGAATCGCCGGGGAGCTGTTTTTT. Combining the CDR3 with reference TRBV2 and TRBJ2-2 gives the whole variable domain EPEVTQTPSHQVTQMGQEVILRCVPISNHLYFYWYRQILGQKVEFLVSFYNNEISEKSEIFDDQFSVERPDGSNFTLKIRSTKLEDSAMYFCASRVTGGIAGELFFGEGSRLTVL.